Following are 27 T cell receptor beta chains from one sample sequenced in a study of early T cells in non-severe SARS-CoV-2 infection. TCRdb reanalysed the 5' RACE reads using MiXCR and keeps one entry per CDR3 protein. The sample lists roughly 57,000 distinct CDR3 sequences, around 13% seen once, with more than 1.1% in the top ten. Sequencing was carried out using whole blood. All receptors come from an adult who was a healthcare worker with PCR-confirmed SARS-CoV-2 infection or an uninfected control (not recorded which).

In DNA form, the CDR3 reads TGCGCCAGCAGCCAAACCGGGACAGATTACTACGAGCAGTACTTC. Translation gives CASSQTGTDYYEQYF. The V gene is TRBV4-3, the J gene TRBJ2-7, with 7 bases aligning to TRBD1. The ends lost 2 bases at V and 3 bases at J; junction bases unmatched: 7. This CDR3 has 15 residues. From germline, CDR1 is LGHNA and CDR2 YSLEER.

This clonotype showed up many times. The chain is built from TRBV23-1 and TRBJ2-5; maybe TRBD1 (6 bases). TRBV23-1 is placed among ORFs of uncertain function. V lost 6 bases to trimming and J lost 1 base, with 12 bases between them. The CDR3 is 14 residues long. CDR3 DNA sequence: TGCGCCAGCAGCGGCAGGGGACCCCAAGAGACCCAGTACTTC. Translating it yields CASSGRGPQETQYF.

CDR3 amino acids: CSGLAGGPETQYF. The CDR3, as DNA: TGCAGCGGACTAGCGGGGGGGCCAGAGACCCAGTACTTC. This sequence joins TRBV29-1 and TRBJ2-5; 14 bases fit TRBD2. The V gene end was trimmed by 7 bases and the J gene end by 4 bases; junction bases not matched to a gene: 2. CDR1 SQVTM and CDR2 ANQGSEA come from the germline V gene. The CDR3 is 13 residues long.

This clonotype was observed many times. V is TRBV6-1 and J is TRBJ2-3; 9 nucleotides match TRBD1. The germline V gene has CDR1 MNHNS and CDR2 SASEGT. V trimming: 8 bases; J trimming: 2 bases; junction bases outside the gene matches: 8. This CDR3 is 15 amino acids long. This CDR3 is CASDSGQGYTDTQYF. Here the CDR3 DNA reads TGTGCCAGCGACTCAGGACAGGGGTACACAGATACGCAGTATTTT.

This clonotype was counted only a few times. The chain couples TRBV10-3 to TRBJ1-1; 7 positions match TRBD1. CDR1 is ENHRY and CDR2 is SYGVKD in the germline V gene. The CDR3 covers 15 residues. Trimming cost V 3 bases and J 5 bases; bases outside gene matches: 9. CDR3 nucleotide sequence: TGTGCCATCAGTGACCCCGGACAGGTACGGACTGAAGCTTTCTTT. It yields the protein CAISDPGQVRTEAFF.

The J gene is TRBJ1-4, the V gene TRBV5-1; 9 nucleotides match TRBD1. The CDR3 consists of 14 residues. V shed 0 bases and J 7 bases; nucleotides not matched to a gene: 1. The germline CDR1 and CDR2 sequences are SGHRS and YFSETQ. Written as DNA, the CDR3 is TGCGCCAGCAGCTTGGTGGGACAGGGTGAAAAACTGTTTTTT. Amino acid sequence: CASSLVGQGEKLFF.

V gene TRBV21-1 combines with J gene TRBJ1-1. TRBV21-1 is listed as a pseudogene. The CDR3 totals 11 residues. CDR3 sequence (DNA): TGTGCCAGCAGCGGTCCGATTGAAGCTTTCTTT. This encodes CASSGPIEAFF.

This clonotype has a count of ten or more. The J gene is TRBJ1-6, the V gene TRBV6-2 or TRBV6-3; D is ambiguous. Trimming removed 4 bases from V and 6 bases from J, with 10 bases in between. Germline CDR1 reads MNHEY; CDR2 reads SVGEGT. The CDR3 is made up of 14 amino acids. The CDR3: CASSFWTRNSPLHF. The DNA for the CDR3 is TGTGCCAGCAGTTTTTGGACCCGTAATTCACCCCTCCACTTT.

The V call is TRBV7-2, the J call TRBJ1-4; 10 bases are a match to TRBD1. Germline loops: CDR1 SGHTA, CDR2 FQGNSA. V shed 5 bases and J 6 bases; nucleotides not matched to a gene: 12. The CDR3 is 17 residues long. Here the CDR3 reads CASSMGQGLRWDEKLFF. DNA for the CDR3: TGTGCCAGCAGCATGGGACAGGGGCTAAGGTGGGATGAAAAACTGTTTTTT.

CDR3 amino acids: CSAKRGLVGYTF. In DNA form, the CDR3 reads TGCAGTGCTAAGAGGGGGCTGGTTGGCTACACCTTC. The chain joins TRBV20-1 to TRBJ1-2, with 7 bases matching TRBD1. Trimming cost V 4 bases and J 7 bases; bases outside gene matches: 6. CDR1 and CDR2 (germline): DFQATT, SNEGSKA (reference sequence). This CDR3 is 12 amino acids long.

In its sample, this clonotype was seen many times. This chain links TRBV7-8 with TRBJ1-3; D might be TRBD1 (5 bases). Per germline, CDR1 SGHVS and CDR2 FQNEAQ. The CDR3 covers 19 residues. Trimming stripped 5 bases from V and 0 bases from J, with 23 bases between. The CDR3 loop reads CASSQGGVRGFYSGNTIYF. In nucleotides, the CDR3 is TGTGCCAGCAGCCAGGGAGGGGTACGAGGGTTCTACTCTGGAAACACCATATATTTT.

V and J are TRBV5-4 and TRBJ2-2; 10 bases are a match to TRBD2. The CDR3 is 16 amino acids. Germline lookup yields CDR1 SGHNT and CDR2 YYREEE (reference sequence). J was trimmed by 1 base and V by 3 bases; bases with no gene match: 3. In DNA, the CDR3 is TGTGCCAGCAGCTCGCTAGCGGGGGTGAACACCGGGGAGCTGTTTTTT. Amino acid sequence: CASSSLAGVNTGELFF.

This clonotype was observed a few times. The gene calls are TRBV7-3 and TRBJ1-1; possible D gene TRBD1, 5 bases. The CDR3 is 15 amino acids. Looked up from germline, CDR1 is SGHTA and CDR2 is FQGTGA. V dropped 5 bases and J dropped 1 base, with 14 bases sitting between them. The DNA for the CDR3 is TGTGCCAGCAGCCCGCCGGGACTCACGAACACTGAAGCTTTCTTT. Translating it yields CASSPPGLTNTEAFF.

This rearrangement joins TRBV5-4 to TRBJ1-2; D remains ambiguous. Per the germline V gene, CDR1 is SGHNT and CDR2 is YYREEE (reference sequence). There are 13 residues in the CDR3. V lost 0 bases, J lost 2 bases, and 5 bases lay in between. CDR3 bases: TGTGCCAGCAGCTTGGTCAGCAACTATGGCTACACCTTC. Its protein is CASSLVSNYGYTF. Supplemented by reference TRBV5-4 and TRBJ1-2, the full variable domain reads ETGVTQSPTHLIKTRGQQVTLRCSSQSGHNTVSWYQQALGQGPQFIFQYYREEENGRGNFPPRFSGLQFPNYSSELNVNALELDDSALYLCASSLVSNYGYTFGSGTRLTVV.

This clonotype occurred many times. The genes are TRBV18 and TRBJ2-3; weak D call: TRBD2 (7 bases). V was pared by 2 bases and J by 4 bases, with 19 bases between. CDR3 length: 17 residues. Per germline, CDR1 KGHSH and CDR2 LQKENI. The CDR3 region is CASSPRPGGAGADTQYF. CDR3 nucleotides: TGTGCCAGCTCACCAAGGCCCGGGGGCGCGGGAGCAGATACGCAGTATTTT.

This clonotype has more than one count but fewer than ten. CDR3 DNA: TGCAGTGCTAGAGATAGGCGGGGAGGAGAGACCCAGTACTTC. Its protein product is CSARDRRGGETQYF. V usage is TRBV20-1 and J usage is TRBJ2-5; possible D gene TRBD2, 6 bases. Per germline, CDR1 DFQATT and CDR2 SNEGSKA (reference sequence). Between the trimmed V and J ends, which lost 0 bases and 4 bases, there was a span of 12 bases. This CDR3 has 14 amino acids.

This chain links TRBV30 with TRBJ1-4, with 7 nucleotides matching TRBD1. Germline CDR1 reads GTSNPN; CDR2 reads SVGIG (reference sequence). CDR3 length equals 15 residues. V gave up 3 bases and J gave up 9 bases; unmatched junction bases: 13. The CDR3: CAWRPNKGARKKLFF. In nucleotides, the CDR3 is TGTGCCTGGAGACCGAATAAGGGGGCTAGGAAAAAACTGTTTTTT. Combining the CDR3 with reference TRBV30 and TRBJ1-4 gives the whole variable domain SQTIHQWPATLVQPVGSPLSLECTVEGTSNPNLYWYRQAAGRGLQLLFYSVGIGQISSEVPQNLSASRPQDRQFILSSKKLLLSDSGFYLCAWRPNKGARKKLFFGSGTQLSVL.

The chain uses TRBV10-3 and TRBJ1-3; TRBD1 matches at 8 bases. The CDR3 loop spans 14 amino acids. The J segment lost 4 bases and the V segment lost 6 bases, leaving 5 bases of the junction unmatched. Germline V gene sequence: CDR1 ENHRY, CDR2 SYGVKD. CDR3 DNA: TGTGCCATCAGCGGACAGGGATCAGGAAACACCATATATTTT. Encoded protein: CAISGQGSGNTIYF.

The V call is TRBV7-8, the J call TRBJ2-3; 13 bases are a match to TRBD2. V shed 8 bases and J 6 bases; nucleotides not matched to a gene: 11. Per the germline V gene, CDR1 is SGHVS and CDR2 is FQNEAQ. The CDR3 covers 16 residues. CDR3 nucleotides: TGTGCCAGCCGCGAACCCTGGACTAGCGGGGGTGATACGCAGTATTTT. Translation: CASREPWTSGGDTQYF.

This clonotype appeared a few times. This chain uses TRBV29-1 with TRBJ2-7; a weak D match, TRBD1 (5 bases). Trimming shortened V by 7 bases and J by 2 bases, and 12 bases separated the two germline ends. Germline values: CDR1 SQVTM, CDR2 ANQGSEA. This CDR3 has 12 residues. DNA of the CDR3: TGCAGCGCCCTGACAGTCGCCTACGAGCAGTACTTC. This translates into CSALTVAYEQYF.

The chain uses TRBV7-9 and TRBJ2-5; D tentatively reads TRBD1 or TRBD2 (7 bases each). The CDR3 has 16 residues. The germline V gene has CDR1 SEHNR and CDR2 FQNEAQ (reference sequence). V lost 5 bases and J 4 bases, leaving 20 bases between the germline ends. The CDR3 DNA reads as TGTGCCAGCAGCCAAAGACTAGCATCAGGGGGAGAGACCCAGTACTTC. It yields the protein CASSQRLASGGETQYF.

Note on this clonotype: This may stem from a read error, because a much larger clone lies one nucleotide away. This chain uses TRBV6-5 with TRBJ1-1; D not certain. The germline CDR1 and CDR2 sequences are MNHEY and SVGAGI. The CDR3 runs to 13 residues. CDR3 protein: CASSYSKHTKAFF. The CDR3 bases are TGTGCCAGCAGTTACTCGAAGCACACTAAAGCTTTCTTT.

The V and J genes are TRBV29-1 and TRBJ2-1, with D uncertain. Germline V CDR1 and CDR2: SQVTM, ANQGSEA. V lost 3 bases to trimming and J lost 10 bases, with 10 bases between them. There are 11 residues in the CDR3. The CDR3 coding sequence is TGCAGCGTTGATTGGATGGGGGAGCAGTTCTTC. Its translation: CSVDWMGEQFF.

This clonotype was detected many times. The CDR3: CAISDPAGTGPYEQYF. Written as DNA, the CDR3 is TGTGCCATCAGTGACCCTGCGGGGACAGGGCCCTACGAGCAGTACTTC. The V call is TRBV10-3, the J call TRBJ2-7; 9 bases agree with TRBD1. Per the germline V gene, CDR1 is ENHRY and CDR2 is SYGVKD. The CDR3 runs 16 residues. V shed 3 bases and J 2 bases; nucleotides not matched to a gene: 8.

This sequence joins TRBV5-6 and TRBJ2-3, with 8 bases aligning to TRBD2. The CDR3 spans 14 residues. Trimming at V came to 4 bases and at J to 6 bases, leaving 7 bases not matched to a gene. Germline CDR1 is SGHDT and CDR2 is YYEEEE. The CDR3 loop is CASSLVASGDTQYF. CDR3 DNA sequence: TGTGCCAGCAGCCTTGTGGCTAGCGGGGATACGCAGTATTTT.

Many counts were recorded for this clonotype. V is TRBV9 and J is TRBJ2-6; weak D call: TRBD1 (5 bases). This CDR3 contains 16 residues. V was cut by 7 bases and J by 0 bases, with 14 bases left in between. Germline assignment: CDR1 SGDLS and CDR2 YYNGEE. The CDR3 region is CASGIGHPSGANVLTF. DNA of the CDR3: TGTGCCAGCGGGATAGGACACCCCTCTGGGGCCAACGTCCTGACTTTC.

The genes are TRBV7-9 and TRBJ1-1; D not resolved. CDR3 size: 14 residues. Per germline, CDR1 SEHNR and CDR2 FQNEAQ (reference sequence). Trimming removed 4 bases from V and 2 bases from J, with 11 bases in between. The CDR3 bases are TGTGCCAGCAGCTCCTGGACGGATAACACTGAAGCTTTCTTT. It yields the protein CASSSWTDNTEAFF.